This entry lists 9 T cell receptor beta chains sequenced from one sample in a study of blood T cell repertoires in COVID-19. The protocol was immunoSEQ multiplex PCR, while the TCRdb copy is restricted to in-frame clones and leaves out a portion. This sample carries fewer than 400,000 clones, over 85% of them seen once, and the ten largest clones take about 2%. Sequenced: peripheral blood. All receptors derive from a woman aged 25 to 39 with COVID-19, enrolled during active disease.

V and J are TRBV7-9 and TRBJ2-2; no definite D call. This CDR3 has 15 residues. Trimming took 2 bases from V and 0 from J, leaving 7 bases between them. Germline V CDR1 and CDR2: SEHNR, FQNEAQ (reference sequence). The CDR3 DNA follows: TGTGCCAGCAGCTTATCGGCGGCGAACACCGGGGAGCTGTTTTTT. Translated: CASSLSAANTGELFF. Combining the CDR3 with reference TRBV7-9 and TRBJ2-2 gives the whole variable domain DTGVSQNPRHKITKRGQNVTFRCDPISEHNRLYWYRQTLGQGPEFLTYFQNEAQLEKSRLLSDRFSAERPKGSFSTLEIQRTEQGDSAMYLCASSLSAANTGELFFGEGSRLTVL.

This chain connects TRBV5-1 to TRBJ2-1, with D perhaps TRBD1 (6 bases). The CDR3 has 14 amino acids. Germline CDR1 and CDR2: SGHRS and YFSETQ. V was pared by 4 bases and J by 3 bases, with 11 bases between. CDR3 region: CASSSGQYYNEQFF. In DNA form, the CDR3 reads TGCGCCAGCAGCAGCGGACAGTACTACAATGAGCAGTTCTTC.

This chain links TRBV5-1 with TRBJ2-3, with 9 nucleotides matching TRBD2. V was clipped by 2 bases and J by 9 bases; unmatched bases: 10. The CDR3 is 15 amino acids. Germline CDR1 is SGHRS and CDR2 is YFSETQ. In DNA form, the CDR3 reads TGCGCCAGCAGCTTAGAGGGGACTAGCTCAGGAACGCAGTATTTT. Protein sequence: CASSLEGTSSGTQYF.

The chain links TRBV27 to TRBJ1-1, with 8 bases lining up with TRBD1. The CDR3 extends over 16 amino acids. The germline gives CDR1 MNHEY, CDR2 SMNVEV (reference sequence). With 2 bases clipped from V and 5 bases from J, the junction kept 10 bases outside the gene matches. The CDR3 is CASSLNQGALGTEAFF. CDR3 nucleotide sequence: TGTGCCAGCAGTTTAAACCAGGGGGCTCTCGGGACTGAAGCTTTCTTT.

In DNA form, the CDR3 reads TGTGCCAGCAGTCCGGGCAGGGTTGCAACTAATGAAAAACTGTTTTTT. Protein: CASSPGRVATNEKLFF. The genes are TRBV27 and TRBJ1-4, with D possibly TRBD1 on 5 matching bases. The CDR3 spans 16 residues. Per germline, CDR1 MNHEY and CDR2 SMNVEV (reference sequence). V shed 5 bases and J shed 0 bases, with 13 bases lying between them.

This clone was seen more than once but under ten times. The V call is TRBV2, the J call TRBJ2-3; TRBD2 matches 10 bases. The CDR3 is 12 amino acids. Germline CDR1 is SNHLY and CDR2 is FYNNEI. The ends lost 10 bases at V and 13 bases at J; junction bases unmatched: 11. The chain's CDR3 is CATQASGGREYF. CDR3 DNA: TGTGCCACCCAGGCTAGCGGGGGCCGGGAGTATTTT.

This clone was seen just once. CDR3 in amino acids: CASSLRGLGANYGYTF. The CDR3 DNA sequence: TGTGCCAGCAGCTTAAGGGGGCTGGGGGCTAACTATGGCTACACCTTC. The chain uses TRBV11-3 and TRBJ1-2, with TRBD1 matching 7 bases. Trimming at V came to 2 bases and at J to 0 bases, leaving 6 bases not matched to a gene. In germline, CDR1 is SGHNT, CDR2 YENEEA. CDR3 length equals 16 residues.

The chain recombines TRBV7-8 with TRBJ1-6; D possibly corresponds to TRBD1 (6 bases). The germline gives CDR1 SGHVS, CDR2 FQNEAQ. Trimming took 1 base from V and 7 from J, leaving 8 bases between them. There are 14 residues in the CDR3. The CDR3 is CASSLGDTNSPLHF. CDR3 coding DNA: TGTGCCAGCAGCTTAGGGGACACCAATTCACCCCTCCACTTT.

This rearrangement joins TRBV3-1 (or the pseudogene TRBV3-2) to TRBJ2-1, with TRBD2 matching over 15 bases. CDR3 length: 17 amino acids. V shed 0 bases, J shed 9 bases, and the junction held 6 bases outside the gene matches. Germline-derived CDR1 and CDR2 are LGHDT and YNNKEL (reference sequence). CDR3 sequence reads: CASSQDEGLAGGGEQFF. CDR3 DNA: TGTGCCAGCAGCCAAGATGAGGGACTAGCGGGGGGAGGTGAGCAGTTCTTC.